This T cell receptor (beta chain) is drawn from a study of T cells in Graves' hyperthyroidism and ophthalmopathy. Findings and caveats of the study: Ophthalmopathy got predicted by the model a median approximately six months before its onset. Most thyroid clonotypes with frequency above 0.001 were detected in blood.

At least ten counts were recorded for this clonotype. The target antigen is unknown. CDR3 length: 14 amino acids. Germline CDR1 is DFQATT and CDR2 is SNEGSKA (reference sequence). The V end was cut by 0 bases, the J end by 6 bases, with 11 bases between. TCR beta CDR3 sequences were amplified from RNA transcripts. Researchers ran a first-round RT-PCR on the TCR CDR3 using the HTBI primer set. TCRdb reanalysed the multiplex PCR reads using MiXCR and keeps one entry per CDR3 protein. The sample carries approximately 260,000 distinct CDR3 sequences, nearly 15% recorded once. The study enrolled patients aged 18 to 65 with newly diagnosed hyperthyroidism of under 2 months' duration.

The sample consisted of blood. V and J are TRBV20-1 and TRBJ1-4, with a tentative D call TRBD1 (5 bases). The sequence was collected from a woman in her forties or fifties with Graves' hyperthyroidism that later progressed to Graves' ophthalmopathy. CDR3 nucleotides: TGCAGTGCTAGAGAGGTCCGGGGCGATGAAAAACTGTTTTTT. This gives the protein CSAREVRGDEKLFF.